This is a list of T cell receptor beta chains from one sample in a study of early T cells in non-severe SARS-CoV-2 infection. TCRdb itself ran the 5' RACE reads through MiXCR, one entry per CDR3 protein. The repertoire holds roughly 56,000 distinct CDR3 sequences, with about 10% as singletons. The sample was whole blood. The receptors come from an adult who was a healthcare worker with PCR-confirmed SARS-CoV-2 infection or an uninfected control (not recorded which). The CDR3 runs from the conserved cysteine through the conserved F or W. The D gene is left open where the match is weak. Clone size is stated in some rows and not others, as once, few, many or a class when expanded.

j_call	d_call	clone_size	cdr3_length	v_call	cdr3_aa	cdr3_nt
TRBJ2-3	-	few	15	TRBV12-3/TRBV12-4	CASSHQTELTDTQYF	TGTGCCAGCAGTCACCAGACAGAGCTCACAGATACGCAGTATTTT
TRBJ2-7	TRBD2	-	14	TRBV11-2	CASSVTSGSTEQYF	TGTGCCAGCAGCGTGACTAGCGGGAGCACCGAGCAGTACTTC
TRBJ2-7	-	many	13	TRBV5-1	CASRPDFYYEQYF	TGCGCCAGCAGGCCCGACTTCTACTACGAGCAGTACTTC
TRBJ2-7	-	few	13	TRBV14	CASSQRDSTEQYF	TGTGCCAGCAGCCAACGCGACTCAACCGAGCAGTACTTC
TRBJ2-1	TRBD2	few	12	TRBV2	CATLAGANEQFF	TGTGCCACCCTAGCGGGAGCGAATGAGCAGTTCTTC
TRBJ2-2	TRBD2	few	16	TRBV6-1	CAGGIRLAGGPGELFF	TGTGCCGGAGGAATACGACTAGCGGGAGGGCCCGGGGAGCTGTTTTTT
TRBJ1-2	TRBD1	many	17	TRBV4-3	CASSQATGQGQDYGYTF	TGCGCCAGCAGCCAAGCAACTGGACAGGGGCAGGACTATGGCTACACCTTC
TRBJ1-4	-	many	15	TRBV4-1	CASSQEGRNSEKLFF	TGCGCCAGCAGCCAAGAGGGGAGAAATAGTGAAAAACTGTTTTTT
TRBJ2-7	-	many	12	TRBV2	CASRGASYEQYF	TGTGCCAGCAGGGGAGCGTCCTACGAGCAGTACTTC
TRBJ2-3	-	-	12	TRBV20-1	CSAPRETDTQYF	TGCAGTGCCCCCAGGGAAACAGATACGCAGTATTTT
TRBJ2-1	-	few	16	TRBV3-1	CASSQRTGRINNEQFF	TGTGCCAGCAGCCAGAGAACAGGGAGAATTAACAATGAGCAGTTCTTC
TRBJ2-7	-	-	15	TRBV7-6	CASSLAQSSVYEQYF	TGTGCCAGCAGCTTAGCGCAATCTAGCGTGTACGAGCAGTACTTC
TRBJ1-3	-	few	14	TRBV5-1	CASSPNILGNTIYF	TGCGCCAGCAGCCCCAATATCCTGGGAAACACCATATATTTT
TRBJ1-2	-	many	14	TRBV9	CASSVGQGAEGYTF	TGTGCCAGCAGCGTAGGTCAGGGCGCGGAAGGCTACACCTTC
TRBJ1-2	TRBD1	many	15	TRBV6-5	CASRELGQGAHGYTF	TGTGCCAGCAGGGAATTGGGGCAGGGGGCGCATGGCTACACCTTC
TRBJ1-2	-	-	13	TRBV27	CASSPSRAYGYTF	TGTGCCAGCAGCCCCTCGCGGGCTTATGGCTACACCTTC
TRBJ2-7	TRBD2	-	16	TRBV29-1	CSVASVAGARSYEQYF	TGCAGCGTCGCTAGCGTAGCGGGAGCCAGATCCTACGAGCAGTACTTC
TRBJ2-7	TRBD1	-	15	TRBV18	CASSPLGQGTYEQYF	TGTGCCAGCTCACCTCTCGGACAGGGGACCTACGAGCAGTACTTC
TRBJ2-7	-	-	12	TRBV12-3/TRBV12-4	CASSSVRGQQYF	TGTGCCAGCAGTTCTGTTCGAGGGCAGCAGTACTTC
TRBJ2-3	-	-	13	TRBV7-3	CASSLTVPPTQYF	TGTGCCAGCAGCTTAACAGTGCCTCCGACGCAGTATTTT
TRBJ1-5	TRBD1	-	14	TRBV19	CASSTDRMNQPQHF	TGTGCCAGTAGTACGGACAGGATGAATCAGCCCCAGCATTTT
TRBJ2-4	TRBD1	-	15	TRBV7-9	CASSIEGQGRNIQYF	TGTGCCAGCAGCATCGAGGGACAGGGGAGAAACATTCAGTACTTC
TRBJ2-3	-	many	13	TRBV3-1	CASRRGATDTQYF	TGTGCCAGCAGACGAGGGGCCACAGATACGCAGTATTTT
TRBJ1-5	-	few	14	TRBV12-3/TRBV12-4	CASSFKSVGQPQHF	TGTGCCAGCAGTTTCAAGAGTGTAGGGCAGCCCCAGCATTTT